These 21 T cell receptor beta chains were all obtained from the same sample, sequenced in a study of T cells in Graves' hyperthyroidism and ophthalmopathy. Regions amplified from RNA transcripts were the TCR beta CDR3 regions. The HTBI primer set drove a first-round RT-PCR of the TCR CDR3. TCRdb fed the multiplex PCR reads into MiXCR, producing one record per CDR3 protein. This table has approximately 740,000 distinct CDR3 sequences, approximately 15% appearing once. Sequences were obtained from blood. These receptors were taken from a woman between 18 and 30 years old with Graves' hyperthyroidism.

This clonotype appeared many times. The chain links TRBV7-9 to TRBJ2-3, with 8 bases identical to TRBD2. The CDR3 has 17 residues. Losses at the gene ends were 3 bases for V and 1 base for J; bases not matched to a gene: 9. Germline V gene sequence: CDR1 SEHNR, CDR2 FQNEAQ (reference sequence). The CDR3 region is CASSFKEKLAGTDTQYF. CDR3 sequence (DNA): TGTGCCAGCAGCTTTAAAGAAAAACTAGCGGGCACAGATACGCAGTATTTT.

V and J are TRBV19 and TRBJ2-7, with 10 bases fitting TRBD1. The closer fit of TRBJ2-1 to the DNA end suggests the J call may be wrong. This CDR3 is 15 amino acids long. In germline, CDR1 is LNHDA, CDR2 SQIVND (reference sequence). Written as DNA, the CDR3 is TGTGCCAGTAGTAGGGGGTGGACAGGGGGAGGCGAGCAGTTCTTC. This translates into CASSRGWTGGGEQFF.

CDR3 protein: CASRIGTELISGNTIYF. DNA of the CDR3: TGTGCCAGCAGGATTGGGACAGAACTAATCTCTGGAAACACCATATATTTT. The rearrangement uses TRBV6-1 and TRBJ1-3; 7 bases are a match to TRBD1. The CDR3 sequence is 17 residues long. Germline V gene sequence: CDR1 MNHNS, CDR2 SASEGT. The V gene end was trimmed by 6 bases and the J gene end by 0 bases; junction bases not matched to a gene: 11.

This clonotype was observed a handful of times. The CDR3 DNA sequence: TGCGCCAGCCGCCGCGGGACAACCCTGAACACTGAAGCTTTCTTT. Translation gives CASRRGTTLNTEAFF. V is TRBV5-1 and J is TRBJ1-1, with D possibly being TRBD1 (6 bases). V shed 7 bases and J shed 0 bases, with 16 bases lying between them. Per germline, CDR1 SGHRS and CDR2 YFSETQ. The CDR3 sequence is 15 residues long.

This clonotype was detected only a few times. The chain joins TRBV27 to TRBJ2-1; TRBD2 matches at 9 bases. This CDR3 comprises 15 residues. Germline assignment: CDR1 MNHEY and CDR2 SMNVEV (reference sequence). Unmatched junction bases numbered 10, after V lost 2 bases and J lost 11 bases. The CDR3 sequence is CASSLMAGGPGKQFF. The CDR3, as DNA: TGTGCCAGCAGTTTAATGGCGGGAGGGCCCGGGAAGCAGTTCTTC.

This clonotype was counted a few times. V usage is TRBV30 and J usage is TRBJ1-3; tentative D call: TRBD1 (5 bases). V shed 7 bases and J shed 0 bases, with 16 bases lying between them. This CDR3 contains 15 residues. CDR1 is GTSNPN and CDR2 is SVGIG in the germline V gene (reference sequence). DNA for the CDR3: TGTGCCTCCAATCACCCAGACAGCTCTGGAAACACCATATATTTT. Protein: CASNHPDSSGNTIYF.

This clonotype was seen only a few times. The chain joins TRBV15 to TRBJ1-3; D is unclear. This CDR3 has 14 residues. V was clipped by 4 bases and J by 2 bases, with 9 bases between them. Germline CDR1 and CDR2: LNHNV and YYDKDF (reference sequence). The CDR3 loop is CATSTDFAGNTIYF. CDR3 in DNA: TGTGCCACCAGCACCGACTTCGCTGGAAACACCATATATTTT.

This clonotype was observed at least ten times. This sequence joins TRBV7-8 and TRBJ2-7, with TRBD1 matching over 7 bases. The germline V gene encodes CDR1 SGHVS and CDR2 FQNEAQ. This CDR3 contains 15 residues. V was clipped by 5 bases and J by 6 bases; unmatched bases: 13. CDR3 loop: CASSRYQLGGGEQYF. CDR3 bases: TGTGCCAGCAGCCGATACCAACTAGGGGGCGGCGAGCAGTACTTC.

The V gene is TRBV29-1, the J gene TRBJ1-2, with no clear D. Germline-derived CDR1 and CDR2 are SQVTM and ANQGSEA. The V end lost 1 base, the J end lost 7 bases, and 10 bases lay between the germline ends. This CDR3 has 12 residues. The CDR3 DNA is TGCAGCGTTGAAGGCCCCATAGGTGGCTACACCTTC. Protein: CSVEGPIGGYTF. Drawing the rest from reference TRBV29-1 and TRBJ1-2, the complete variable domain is SAVISQKPSRDICQRGTSLTIQCQVDSQVTMMFWYRQQPGQSLTLIATANQGSEATYESGFVIDKFPISRPNLTFSTLTVSNMSPEDSSIYLCSVEGPIGGYTFGSGTRLTVV.

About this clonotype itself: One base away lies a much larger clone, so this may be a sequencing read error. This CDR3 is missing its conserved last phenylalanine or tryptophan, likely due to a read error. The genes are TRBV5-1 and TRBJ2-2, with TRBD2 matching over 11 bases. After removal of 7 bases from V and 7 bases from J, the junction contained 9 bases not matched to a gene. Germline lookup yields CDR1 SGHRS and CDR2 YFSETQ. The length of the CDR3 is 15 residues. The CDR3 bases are TGCGCCAGCGGTTCGACTAGCGGGATAAACGGGGAGCTGTTTTTG. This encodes CASGSTSGINGELFL.

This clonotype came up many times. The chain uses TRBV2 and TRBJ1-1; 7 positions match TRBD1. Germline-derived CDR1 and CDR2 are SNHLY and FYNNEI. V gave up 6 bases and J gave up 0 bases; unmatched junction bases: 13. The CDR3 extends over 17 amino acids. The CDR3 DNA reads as TGTGCCAGCAGGCCGGGACAGAGGGCCTCTATGAACACTGAAGCTTTCTTT. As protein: CASRPGQRASMNTEAFF.

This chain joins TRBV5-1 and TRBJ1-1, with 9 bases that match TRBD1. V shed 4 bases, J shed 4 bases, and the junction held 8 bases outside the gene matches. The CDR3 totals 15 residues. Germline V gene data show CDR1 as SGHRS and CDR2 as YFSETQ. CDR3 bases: TGCGCCAGCAGCACCAACAGGGGGCTGGGCACTGAAGCTTTCTTT. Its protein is CASSTNRGLGTEAFF.

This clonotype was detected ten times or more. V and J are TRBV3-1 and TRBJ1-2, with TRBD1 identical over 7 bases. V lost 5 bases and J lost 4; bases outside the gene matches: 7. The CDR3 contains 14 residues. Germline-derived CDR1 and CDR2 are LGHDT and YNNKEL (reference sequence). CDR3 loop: CASSSDRALYGYTF. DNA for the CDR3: TGTGCCAGCAGCTCCGACAGGGCCCTCTATGGCTACACCTTC.

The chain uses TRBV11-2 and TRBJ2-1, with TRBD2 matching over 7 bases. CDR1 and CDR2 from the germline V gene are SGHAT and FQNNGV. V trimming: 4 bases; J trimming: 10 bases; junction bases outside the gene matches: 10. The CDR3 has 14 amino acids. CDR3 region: CASSSAGLVGEQFF. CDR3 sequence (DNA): TGTGCCAGCAGCTCCGCCGGACTAGTGGGCGAGCAGTTCTTC.

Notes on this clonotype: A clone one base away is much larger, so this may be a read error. The CDR3 DNA reads as TGTGCCGGCAGTCCCCTCAGGGGATTCTACGAGCAGTACTTC. Protein product: CAGSPLRGFYEQYF. The V and J genes are TRBV28 and TRBJ2-7; D perhaps matches TRBD1 (6 bases). The CDR3 has 14 amino acids. Germline CDR1 is MDHEN and CDR2 is SYDVKM.

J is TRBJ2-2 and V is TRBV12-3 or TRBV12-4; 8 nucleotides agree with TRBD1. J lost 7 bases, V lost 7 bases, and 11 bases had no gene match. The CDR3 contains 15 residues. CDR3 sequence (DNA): TGTGCCAGCACAAGGGACAGGACACCCTTCGGGGAGCTGTTTTTT. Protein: CASTRDRTPFGELFF.

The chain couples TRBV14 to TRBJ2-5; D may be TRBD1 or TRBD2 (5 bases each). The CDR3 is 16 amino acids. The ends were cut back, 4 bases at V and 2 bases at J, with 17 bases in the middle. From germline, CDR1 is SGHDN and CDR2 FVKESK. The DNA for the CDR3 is TGTGCCAGCAGCCCGGGACCACCTATCCTTCAAGAGACCCAGTACTTC. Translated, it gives CASSPGPPILQETQYF.

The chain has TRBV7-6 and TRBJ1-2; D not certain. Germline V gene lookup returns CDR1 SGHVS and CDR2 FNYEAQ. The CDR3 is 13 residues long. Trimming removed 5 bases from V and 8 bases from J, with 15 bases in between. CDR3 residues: CASSNDPMGGYTF. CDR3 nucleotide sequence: TGTGCCAGCAGCAACGATCCGATGGGGGGCTACACCTTC.

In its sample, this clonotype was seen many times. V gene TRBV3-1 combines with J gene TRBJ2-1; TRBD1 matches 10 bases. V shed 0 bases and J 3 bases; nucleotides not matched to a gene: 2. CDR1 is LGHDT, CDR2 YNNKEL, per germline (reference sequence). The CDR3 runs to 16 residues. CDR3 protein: CASSQDGDRGYNEQFF. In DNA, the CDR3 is TGTGCCAGCAGCCAAGATGGGGACAGGGGCTACAATGAGCAGTTCTTC.

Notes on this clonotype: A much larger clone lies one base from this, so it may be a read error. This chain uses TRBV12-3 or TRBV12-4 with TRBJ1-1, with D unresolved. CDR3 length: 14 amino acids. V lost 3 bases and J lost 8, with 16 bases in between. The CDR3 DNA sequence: TGTGCCAGCAGTTTCCCCGGGAGAGTGGGAGAAGCTTTCTTT. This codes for CASSFPGRVGEAFF.

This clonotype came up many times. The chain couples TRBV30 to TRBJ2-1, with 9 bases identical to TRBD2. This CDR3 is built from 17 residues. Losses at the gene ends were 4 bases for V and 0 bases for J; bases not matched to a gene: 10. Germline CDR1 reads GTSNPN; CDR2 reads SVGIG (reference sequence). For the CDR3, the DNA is TGTGCCTGGAACCTGGAGCGGACTAGCGACTCCTACAATGAGCAGTTCTTC. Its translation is CAWNLERTSDSYNEQFF.